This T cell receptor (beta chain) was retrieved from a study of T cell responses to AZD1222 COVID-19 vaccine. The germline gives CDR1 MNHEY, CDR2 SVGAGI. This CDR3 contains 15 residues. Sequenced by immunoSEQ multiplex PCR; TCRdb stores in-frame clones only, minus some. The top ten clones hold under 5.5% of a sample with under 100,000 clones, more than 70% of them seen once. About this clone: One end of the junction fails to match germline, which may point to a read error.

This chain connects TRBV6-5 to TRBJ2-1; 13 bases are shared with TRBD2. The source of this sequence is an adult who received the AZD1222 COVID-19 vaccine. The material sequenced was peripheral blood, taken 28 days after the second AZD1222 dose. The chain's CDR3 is CASSLSRTSGGLPIF. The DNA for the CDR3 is TGTGCCAGCAGTCTAAGCAGGACTAGCGGGGGCCTTCCGATCTTC.